Here is one TCR beta chain with its context. Only in-frame clones appear in the TCRdb table, and some are missing; sequencing was by immunoSEQ multiplex PCR. The table lists tens of thousands of clones, 95% to 96% of them singletons. The junction had 6 bases not matched to a gene; V was cut back by 1 base and J by 7 bases. The CDR3 is 14 amino acids. CDR1 SEHNR and CDR2 FQNEAQ come from the germline V gene (reference sequence). The source of the sample is a study of control samples from healthy donors and cancer patients. The material sequenced was blood. This receptor was identified in a woman in her thirties in good health. The chain employs TRBV7-9 and TRBJ1-2; 7 bases map to TRBD1. CDR3 in DNA: TGTGCCAGCAGCTTAGGGGACAGAACTTCTGGCTACACCTTC. Amino acid sequence: CASSLGDRTSGYTF.